The 21 T cell receptor beta chains reported below all come from one sample, sequenced in a study of shared clonotypes between healthy human individuals. TCRdb's table, derived via immunoSEQ multiplex PCR, lists solely in-frame clones and lacks some. The data contain 2 million to 2.5 million clones, approximately 93% of them singletons. Sequencing was performed on naive CD4+ T cells from PBMCs. Subset defined: CD45RA+ positively selected. Every receptor here comes from a man aged 18 to 29 in good health. Some clones in this sample may be carry-over from other donors' samples.

The chain uses TRBV2 and TRBJ1-5; no firm D call. Germline CDR1 and CDR2: SNHLY and FYNNEI. This CDR3 is 15 amino acids long. V was cut by 0 bases and J by 2 bases, with 8 bases left in between. CDR3 sequence (DNA): TGTGCCAGCAGTGAAGCGCAGGTGGGCAATCAGCCCCAGCATTTT. Translated, it gives CASSEAQVGNQPQHF.

This chain links TRBV7-2 with TRBJ2-3; the match to TRBD1 covers 8 bases. The germline CDR1 and CDR2 sequences are SGHTA and FQGNSA. The CDR3 consists of 15 residues. V lost 5 bases and J lost 4; bases outside the gene matches: 8. The DNA of the CDR3 is TGTGCCAGCAGCCCTGAGACAGGGGCCCCAGATACGCAGTATTTT. Residues: CASSPETGAPDTQYF.

The chain is built from TRBV7-9 and TRBJ2-1; D is unresolved. Trimming took 3 bases from V and 8 from J, leaving 5 bases between them. This CDR3 is built from 11 residues. The V gene's germline CDR1 is SEHNR and CDR2 FQNEAQ (reference sequence). The DNA for the CDR3 is TGTGCCAGCAGCTTCGCGGATGAGCAGTTCTTC. Encoded protein: CASSFADEQFF.

This chain connects TRBV25-1 to TRBJ1-4, with D tentatively TRBD1 (5 bases). V was pared by 6 bases and J by 3 bases, with 23 bases between. The CDR3 has 18 residues. Germline loops: CDR1 MGHDK, CDR2 SYGVNS. Written as DNA, the CDR3 is TGTGCCAGCAGGGGACCACGGGATGTAGGTCCATCTAATGAAAAACTGTTTTTT. Translated, it gives CASRGPRDVGPSNEKLFF.

CDR3 in DNA: TGTGCCAGCAGTCACCAGGGGGACTACTCCTACGAGCAGTACTTC. It encodes CASSHQGDYSYEQYF. The chain recombines TRBV6-5 with TRBJ2-7; the D gene could be TRBD1 or TRBD2 (7 bases each). The CDR3 runs 15 residues. Germline assignment: CDR1 MNHEY and CDR2 SVGAGI. V was pared by 5 bases and J by 0 bases, with 14 bases between.

V is TRBV2 and J is TRBJ2-7, with D possibly being TRBD1 (5 bases). The CDR3 runs 13 residues. The V end lost 2 bases, the J end lost 9 bases, and 14 bases lay between the germline ends. The V gene's germline CDR1 is SNHLY and CDR2 FYNNEI. In DNA form, the CDR3 reads TGTGCCAGCAGTGAAATGAACCAGGGAAGGCAGTACTTC. It specifies CASSEMNQGRQYF. The full variable domain, rest sourced from reference TRBV2 and TRBJ2-7, is EPEVTQTPSHQVTQMGQEVILRCVPISNHLYFYWYRQILGQKVEFLVSFYNNEISEKSEIFDDQFSVERPDGSNFTLKIRSTKLEDSAMYFCASSEMNQGRQYFGPGTRLTVT.

In this sample, this clone turned up once. The chain links TRBV12-5 to TRBJ2-3, with D perhaps TRBD1 (6 bases). V was cut by 6 bases and J by 4 bases, with 17 bases left in between. Germline V gene sequence: CDR1 LGHNT, CDR2 FRNRAP. This CDR3 is built from 15 residues. The CDR3 DNA sequence: TGTGCTAGTGGACTCCCGGACAGTAGGGCAGATACGCAGTATTTT. This gives the protein CASGLPDSRADTQYF.

As concerns this clone: Other DNA sequences in this specimen translate into the identical CDR3. The chain links TRBV6-5 to TRBJ2-2, with 10 bases lining up with TRBD2. V lost 6 bases, J lost 1 base, and 2 bases stayed unmatched. Germline CDR1 reads MNHEY; CDR2 reads SVGAGI. CDR3 length equals 15 residues. The CDR3 is CASRRTSGNTGELFF. Written as DNA, the CDR3 is TGTGCCAGCAGGCGGACTAGCGGGAACACCGGGGAGCTGTTTTTT.

This clone was recorded once. V and J are TRBV18 and TRBJ1-4, with 8 nucleotides matching TRBD1. The germline gives CDR1 KGHSH, CDR2 LQKENI. The CDR3 totals 15 residues. V lost 5 bases, J lost 4 bases, and 6 bases stayed unmatched. CDR3 amino acids: CASSSGTGGNEKLFF. The CDR3 DNA sequence: TGTGCCAGCTCATCGGGGACAGGCGGTAATGAAAAACTGTTTTTT.

This clone was observed once. The V and J genes are TRBV11-2 and TRBJ1-3, with TRBD1 matching over 10 bases. Germline values: CDR1 SGHAT, CDR2 FQNNGV. The trim removed 5 bases at V and 4 bases at J, leaving 5 bases unmatched. This CDR3 region has 15 residues. The DNA for the CDR3 is TGTGCCAGCAGCCCTGACAGGGGGCCCGGAAACACCATATATTTT. It encodes CASSPDRGPGNTIYF.

The V call is TRBV10-3, the J call TRBJ2-7, with D maybe TRBD2 (5 bases). The CDR3 covers 13 residues. Trimming removed 4 bases at V and 5 bases at J, with 12 bases between. Per the germline V gene, CDR1 is ENHRY and CDR2 is SYGVKD. The CDR3 nucleotides read TGTGCCATCAGTGGGGGAGTCGGCCACGAGCAGTACTTC. It translates to CAISGGVGHEQYF.

This clone was detected only once. This same CDR3 is encoded by further DNA sequences in the sample. The rearrangement uses TRBV5-1 and TRBJ2-3; a weak D match, TRBD1 (5 bases). The V and J ends lost 4 bases and 2 bases respectively, with 11 bases between them. CDR3 size: 14 residues. Germline CDR1 reads SGHRS; CDR2 reads YFSETQ. The CDR3 is CASSLRQITDTQYF. The CDR3 DNA follows: TGCGCCAGCAGCCTTCGACAGATCACAGATACGCAGTATTTT.

Concerning this clone itself: Other DNA sequences in this sample translate to the same CDR3. The chain is built from TRBV2 and TRBJ2-5; the D is unclear. CDR1 and CDR2 (germline): SNHLY, FYNNEI. The CDR3 consists of 11 residues. The germline V and J ends were trimmed by 6 bases and 5 bases, with 7 bases remaining between them. The CDR3 loop reads CASSIEETQYF. In DNA, the CDR3 is TGTGCCAGCAGCATTGAGGAGACCCAGTACTTC.

The chain couples TRBV27 to TRBJ2-2; 10 positions match TRBD1. V shed 9 bases, J shed 4 bases, and the junction held 5 bases outside the gene matches. In germline, CDR1 is MNHEY, CDR2 SMNVEV (reference sequence). CDR3 length: 14 amino acids. The CDR3 DNA is TGTGCCAGGGGGACAGGGGTGGGCACCGGGGAGCTGTTTTTT. This translates into CARGTGVGTGELFF.

The V gene is TRBV9, the J gene TRBJ2-7; maybe TRBD2 (6 bases). Germline-derived CDR1 and CDR2 are SGDLS and YYNGEE. V was shortened by 0 bases and J by 7 bases, with 14 bases between the two germline ends. This CDR3 region has 14 residues. The chain's CDR3 is CASSVAGVGMEQYF. As DNA, the CDR3 is TGTGCCAGCAGCGTAGCGGGGGTGGGGATGGAGCAGTACTTC.

The V call is TRBV6-5, the J call TRBJ2-7; tentatively, D is TRBD2 (5 bases). Germline assignment: CDR1 MNHEY and CDR2 SVGAGI. This CDR3 has 14 amino acids. V gave up 7 bases and J gave up 5 bases, with 18 bases separating them. CDR3 nucleotide sequence: TGTGCCAGCAAGCTCTTAGAGGGCTTAAACGAGCAGTACTTC. Translation gives CASKLLEGLNEQYF.

The chain is built from TRBV5-4 and TRBJ2-3; 12 bases line up with TRBD2. The CDR3 consists of 19 residues. The V segment lost 0 bases and the J segment 0 bases; nucleotides outside the gene matches: 8. CDR1 and CDR2 (germline): SGHNT, YYREEE (reference sequence). CDR3 residues: CASSLGGLAGFSSTDTQYF. In DNA form, the CDR3 reads TGTGCCAGCAGCTTGGGCGGACTAGCGGGATTTTCTAGCACAGATACGCAGTATTTT.

This rearrangement joins TRBV28 to TRBJ1-1; D remains unclear. The CDR3 is 16 residues long. Trimming took off 3 bases at V and 1 base at J, with 15 bases between the two ends. CDR1 is MDHEN, CDR2 SYDVKM, per germline. DNA of the CDR3: TGTGCCAGCAGTTTCCTCCGCGGAGTACGGAACACTGAAGCTTTCTTT. Translating gives CASSFLRGVRNTEAFF.

The chain joins TRBV6-6 to TRBJ1-6; 10 bases match TRBD1. J was trimmed by 7 bases and V by 6 bases; bases with no gene match: 6. This CDR3 has 15 residues. Germline V gives CDR1 MNHNY, CDR2 SVGAGI (reference sequence). The CDR3 nucleotides read TGTGCCAGCAGGGAGGGACAGGGGTGGAATTCACCCCTCCACTTT. This sequence encodes CASREGQGWNSPLHF.

The chain has TRBV4-3 and TRBJ2-1; D may be TRBD1 (7 bases). The CDR3 contains 17 residues. Germline-derived CDR1 and CDR2 are LGHNA and YSLEER. The ends were cut back, 0 bases at V and 10 bases at J, with 22 bases in the middle. In DNA form, the CDR3 reads TGCGCCAGCAGCCAAGATTCCTGGCAGGGGGGCGTGCAGGAGCAGTTCTTC. Translation gives CASSQDSWQGGVQEQFF.

This rearrangement joins TRBV5-4 to TRBJ1-2, with D perhaps matching TRBD1 (6 bases). The V gene lost 1 base and the J gene lost 5 bases, with 24 bases spanning the gap. The CDR3 runs to 18 residues. CDR1 and CDR2 (germline): SGHNT, YYREEE (reference sequence). In nucleotides, the CDR3 is TGTGCCAGCAGCTTGATGGGGAGGTCGGGACACCAGCTTTATGGCTACACCTTC. This sequence encodes CASSLMGRSGHQLYGYTF.